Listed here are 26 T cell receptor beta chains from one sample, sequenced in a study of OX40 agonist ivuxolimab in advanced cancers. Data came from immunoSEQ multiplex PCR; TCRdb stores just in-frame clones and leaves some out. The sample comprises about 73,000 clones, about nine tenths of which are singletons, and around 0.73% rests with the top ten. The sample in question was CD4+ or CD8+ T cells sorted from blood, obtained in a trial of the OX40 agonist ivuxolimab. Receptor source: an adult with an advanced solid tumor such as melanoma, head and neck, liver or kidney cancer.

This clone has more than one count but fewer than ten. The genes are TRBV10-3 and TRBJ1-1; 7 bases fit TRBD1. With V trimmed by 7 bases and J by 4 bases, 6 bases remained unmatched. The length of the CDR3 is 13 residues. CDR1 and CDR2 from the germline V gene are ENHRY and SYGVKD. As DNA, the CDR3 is TGTGCCATCACTCCGACAGGGATCACTGAAGCTTTCTTT. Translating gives CAITPTGITEAFF.

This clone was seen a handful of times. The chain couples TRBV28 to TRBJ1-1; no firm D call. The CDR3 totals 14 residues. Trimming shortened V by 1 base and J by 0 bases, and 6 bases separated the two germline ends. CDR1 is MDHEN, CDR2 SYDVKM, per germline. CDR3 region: CASSLSQLNTEAFF. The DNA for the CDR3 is TGTGCCAGCAGTTTATCCCAGCTGAACACTGAAGCTTTCTTT.

CDR3: CASSSGTGFYNEQFF. CDR3 DNA sequence: TGTGCCAGCAGCTCTGGGACAGGGTTCTACAATGAGCAGTTCTTC. The V and J genes are TRBV7-2 and TRBJ2-1, with 9 bases matching TRBD1. This CDR3 region has 15 residues. From germline, CDR1 is SGHTA and CDR2 FQGNSA. The V and J ends lost 4 bases and 3 bases, in that order; junction bases with no gene match: 4.

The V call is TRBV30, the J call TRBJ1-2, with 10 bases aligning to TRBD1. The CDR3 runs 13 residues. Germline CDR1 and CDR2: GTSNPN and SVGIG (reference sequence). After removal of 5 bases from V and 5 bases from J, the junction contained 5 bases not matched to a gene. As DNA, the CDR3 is TGTGCCTGGGGCCGGGACAGGGGATATGGCTACACCTTC. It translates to CAWGRDRGYGYTF. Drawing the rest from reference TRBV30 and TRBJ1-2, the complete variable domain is SQTIHQWPATLVQPVGSPLSLECTVEGTSNPNLYWYRQAAGRGLQLLFYSVGIGQISSEVPQNLSASRPQDRQFILSSKKLLLSDSGFYLCAWGRDRGYGYTFGSGTRLTVV.

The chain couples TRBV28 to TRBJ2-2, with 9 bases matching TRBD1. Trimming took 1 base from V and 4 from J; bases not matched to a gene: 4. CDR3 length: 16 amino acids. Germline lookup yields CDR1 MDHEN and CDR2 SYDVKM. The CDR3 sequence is CASSLFGTGSTGELFF. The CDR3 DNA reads TGTGCCAGCAGTTTATTCGGGACAGGGAGCACCGGGGAGCTGTTTTTT. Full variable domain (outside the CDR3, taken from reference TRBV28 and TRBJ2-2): DVKVTQSSRYLVKRTGEKVFLECVQDMDHENMFWYRQDPGLGLRLIYFSYDVKMKEKGDIPEGYSVSREKKERFSLILESASTNQTSMYLCASSLFGTGSTGELFFGEGSRLTVL.

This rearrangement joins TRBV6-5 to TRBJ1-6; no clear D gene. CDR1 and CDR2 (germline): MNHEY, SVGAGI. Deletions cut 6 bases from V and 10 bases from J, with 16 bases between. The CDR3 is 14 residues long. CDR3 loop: CASSYQDWRSPLHF. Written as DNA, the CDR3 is TGTGCCAGCAGCTACCAGGACTGGAGGTCACCCCTCCACTTT.

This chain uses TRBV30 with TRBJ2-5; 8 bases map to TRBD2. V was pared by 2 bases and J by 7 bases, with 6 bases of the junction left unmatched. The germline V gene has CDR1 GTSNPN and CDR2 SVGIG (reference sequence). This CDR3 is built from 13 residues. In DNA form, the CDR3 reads TGTGCCTGGAGTAAAATCGGGGGGGTGACCCAGTACTTC. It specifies CAWSKIGGVTQYF.

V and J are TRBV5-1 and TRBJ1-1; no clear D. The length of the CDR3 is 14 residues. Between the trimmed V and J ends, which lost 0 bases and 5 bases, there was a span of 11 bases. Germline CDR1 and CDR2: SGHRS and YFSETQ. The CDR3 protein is CASSLGGSRTEAFF. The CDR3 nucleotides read TGCGCCAGCAGCTTGGGAGGGTCGAGGACTGAAGCTTTCTTT.

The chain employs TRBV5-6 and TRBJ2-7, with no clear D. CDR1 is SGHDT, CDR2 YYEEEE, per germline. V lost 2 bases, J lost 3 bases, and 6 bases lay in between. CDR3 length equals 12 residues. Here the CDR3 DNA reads TGTGCCAGCAGCTTCTCGAGCTACGAGCAGTACTTC. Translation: CASSFSSYEQYF.

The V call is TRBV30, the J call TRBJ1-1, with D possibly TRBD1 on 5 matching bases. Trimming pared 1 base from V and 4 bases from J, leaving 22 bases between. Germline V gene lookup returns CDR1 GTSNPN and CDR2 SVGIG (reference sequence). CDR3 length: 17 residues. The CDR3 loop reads CAWSDLQGSRRSTEAFF. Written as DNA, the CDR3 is TGTGCCTGGAGTGACCTCCAGGGAAGTCGAAGAAGCACTGAAGCTTTCTTT.

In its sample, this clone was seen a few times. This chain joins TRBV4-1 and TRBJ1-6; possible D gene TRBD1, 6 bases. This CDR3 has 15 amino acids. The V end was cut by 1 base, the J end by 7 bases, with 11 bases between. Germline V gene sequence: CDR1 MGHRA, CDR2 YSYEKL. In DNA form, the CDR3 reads TGCGCCAGCAGCCAAGGCCAAGGGGGGAATTCACCCCTCCACTTT. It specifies CASSQGQGGNSPLHF.

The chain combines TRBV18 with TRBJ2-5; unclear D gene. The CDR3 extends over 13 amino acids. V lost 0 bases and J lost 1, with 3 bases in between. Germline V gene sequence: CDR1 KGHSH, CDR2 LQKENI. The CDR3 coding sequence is TGTGCCAGCTCACCACCAAGCCAAGAGACCCAGTACTTC. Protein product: CASSPPSQETQYF.

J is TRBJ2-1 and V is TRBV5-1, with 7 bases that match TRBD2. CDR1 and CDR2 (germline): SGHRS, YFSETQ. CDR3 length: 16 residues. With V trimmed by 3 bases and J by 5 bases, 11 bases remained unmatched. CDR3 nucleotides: TGCGCCAGCAGCTCCCGGACTAGATCGGCCCACAATGAGCAGTTCTTC. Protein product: CASSSRTRSAHNEQFF.

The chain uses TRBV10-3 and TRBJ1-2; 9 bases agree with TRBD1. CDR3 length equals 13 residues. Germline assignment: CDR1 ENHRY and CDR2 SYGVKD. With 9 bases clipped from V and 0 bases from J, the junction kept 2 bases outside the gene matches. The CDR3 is CAIGQGSNYGYTF. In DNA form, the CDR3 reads TGTGCCATAGGACAGGGGTCTAACTATGGCTACACCTTC.

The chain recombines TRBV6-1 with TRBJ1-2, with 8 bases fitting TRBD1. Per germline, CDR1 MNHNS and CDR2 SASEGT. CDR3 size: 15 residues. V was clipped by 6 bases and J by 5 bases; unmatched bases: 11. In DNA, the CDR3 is TGTGCCAGCAGCACACAGGGGGACGGGGTTTATGGCTACACCTTC. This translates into CASSTQGDGVYGYTF.

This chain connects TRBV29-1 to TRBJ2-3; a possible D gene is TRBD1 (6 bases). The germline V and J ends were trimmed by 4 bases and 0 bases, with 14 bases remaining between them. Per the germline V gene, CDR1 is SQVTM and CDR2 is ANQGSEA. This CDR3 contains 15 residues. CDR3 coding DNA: TGCAGCGTTGCATCATGGGACACCAGCACAGATACGCAGTATTTT. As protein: CSVASWDTSTDTQYF.

CDR3 coding DNA: TGTGCCAGCAGTGCCCTGACTCGGGAGACCCAGTACTTC. As protein: CASSALTRETQYF. This rearrangement joins TRBV6-1 to TRBJ2-5, with D unresolved. The CDR3 is made up of 13 amino acids. Germline assignment: CDR1 MNHNS and CDR2 SASEGT. V was trimmed by 4 bases and J by 5 bases, leaving 11 bases between them.

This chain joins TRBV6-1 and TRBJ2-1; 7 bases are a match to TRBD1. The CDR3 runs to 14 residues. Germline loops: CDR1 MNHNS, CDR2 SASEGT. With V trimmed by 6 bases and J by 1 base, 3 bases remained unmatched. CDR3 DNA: TGTGCCAGCAGGCCGGGACAGTCCTACAATGAGCAGTTCTTC. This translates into CASRPGQSYNEQFF.

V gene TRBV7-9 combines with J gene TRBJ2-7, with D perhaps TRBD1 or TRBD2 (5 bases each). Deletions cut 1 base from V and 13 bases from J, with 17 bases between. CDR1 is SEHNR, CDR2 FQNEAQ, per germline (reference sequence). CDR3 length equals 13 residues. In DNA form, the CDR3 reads TGTGCCAGCAGCTTAGTTTTAGGACACGGGATTTACTTC. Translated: CASSLVLGHGIYF.

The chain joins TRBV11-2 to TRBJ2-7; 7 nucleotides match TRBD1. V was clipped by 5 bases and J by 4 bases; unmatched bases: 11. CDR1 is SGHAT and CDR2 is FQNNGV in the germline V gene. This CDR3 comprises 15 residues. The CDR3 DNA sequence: TGTGCCAGCAGCCGCATCTCCGGGACAGATTACGAGCAGTACTTC. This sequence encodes CASSRISGTDYEQYF.

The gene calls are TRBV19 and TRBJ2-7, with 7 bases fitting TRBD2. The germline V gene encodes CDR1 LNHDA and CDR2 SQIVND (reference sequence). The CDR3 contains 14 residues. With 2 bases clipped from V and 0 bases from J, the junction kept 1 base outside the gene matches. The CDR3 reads CASSIKRDSYEQYF. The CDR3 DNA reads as TGTGCCAGTAGTATAAAGCGGGACTCCTACGAGCAGTACTTC.

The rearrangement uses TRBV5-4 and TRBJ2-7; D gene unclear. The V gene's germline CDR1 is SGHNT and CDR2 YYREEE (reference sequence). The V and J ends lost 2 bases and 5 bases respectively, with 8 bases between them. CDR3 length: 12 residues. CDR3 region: CASSLSADEQYF. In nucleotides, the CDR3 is TGTGCCAGCAGCTTATCGGCCGACGAGCAGTACTTC. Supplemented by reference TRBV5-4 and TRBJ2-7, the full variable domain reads ETGVTQSPTHLIKTRGQQVTLRCSSQSGHNTVSWYQQALGQGPQFIFQYYREEENGRGNFPPRFSGLQFPNYSSELNVNALELDDSALYLCASSLSADEQYFGPGTRLTVT.

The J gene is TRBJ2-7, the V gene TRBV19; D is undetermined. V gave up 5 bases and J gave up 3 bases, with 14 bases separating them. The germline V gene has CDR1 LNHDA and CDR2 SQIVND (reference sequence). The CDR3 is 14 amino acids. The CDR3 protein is CASSPLMESYEQYF. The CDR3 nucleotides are TGTGCCAGTAGTCCCTTAATGGAGAGCTACGAGCAGTACTTC.

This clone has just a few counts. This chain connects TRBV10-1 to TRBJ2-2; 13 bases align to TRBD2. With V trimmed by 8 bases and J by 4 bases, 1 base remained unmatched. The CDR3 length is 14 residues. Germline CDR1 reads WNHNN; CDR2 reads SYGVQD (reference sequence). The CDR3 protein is CASGTSGTTGELFF. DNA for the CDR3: TGCGCCAGCGGGACTAGCGGGACCACCGGGGAGCTGTTTTTT.

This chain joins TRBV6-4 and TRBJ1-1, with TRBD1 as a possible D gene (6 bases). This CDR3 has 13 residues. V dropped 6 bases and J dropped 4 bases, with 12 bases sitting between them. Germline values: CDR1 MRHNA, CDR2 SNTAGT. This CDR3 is CASSATGSTEAFF. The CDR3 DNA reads TGTGCCAGCAGCGCTACAGGGAGCACTGAAGCTTTCTTT.

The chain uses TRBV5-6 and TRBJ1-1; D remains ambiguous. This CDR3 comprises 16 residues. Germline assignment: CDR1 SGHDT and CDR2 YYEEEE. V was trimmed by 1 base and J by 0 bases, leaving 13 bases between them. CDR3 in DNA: TGTGCCAGCAGCTTGCTGGCCGCCCGATTGAACACTGAAGCTTTCTTT. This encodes CASSLLAARLNTEAFF.